This T cell receptor beta chain was observed in a study of blood T cell repertoires in COVID-19. The trim removed 6 bases at V and 0 bases at J, leaving 2 bases unmatched. The CDR3 loop spans 14 amino acids. Germline CDR1 is ENHRY and CDR2 is SYGVKD. Assay used: immunoSEQ multiplex PCR; TCRdb lists only in-frame clones, some missing. The sample records roughly 200,000 clones, 89% being singletons. This chain connects TRBV10-3 to TRBJ2-7; 10 nucleotides align to TRBD2. Sequencing used peripheral blood. The clonotype originates from a man aged 35 to 55 with acute or convalescent COVID-19. The CDR3 coding sequence is TGTGCCATCAGGGGACTAGCGACCTCCTACGAGCAGTACTTC. Protein product: CAIRGLATSYEQYF.